These T cell receptor beta chains were read from a single sample in a study of siplizumab effects on memory and regulatory T cells. TCRdb's copy holds only in-frame clones and misses some; the assay was immunoSEQ multiplex PCR. The repertoire holds fewer than 120,000 clones, roughly 89% seen once, with approximately 1.2% in the top ten. The sequencing sample was made of CD4+ T cells sorted from blood. The receptors derive from a human donor in good health. Both conserved end residues are part of each CDR3.

v_call	cdr3_aa
TRBV7-2	CASSLDRSQPQHF
TRBV5-6	CASSLVQSMVGNTIYF
TRBV19	CASSIGGVMETQYF
TRBV7-8	CASSLDPDGELFF
TRBV2	CASSTGTHNEQFF
TRBV10-2	CASSESTGGNIQYF
TRBV30	CAWSFPFGGTEAFF
TRBV18	CASSRDRGGYTF
TRBV5-1	CASSLLLQGTDTQYF
TRBV5-1	CASSIGQTDTQYF
TRBV7-2	CASSLAVGQPNTEAFF
TRBV5-4	CASSSGTGRNQPQHF
TRBV27	CASSLSPKRPSGSYEQYF
TRBV7-9	CASSLARTGIHGYTF
TRBV25-1	CASSEGWTVGNTIYF
TRBV18	CASSPNRDRRVNTEAFF
TRBV28	CASSVASEKLFF
TRBV6-1	CASTLGTINNEQFF